This paragraph reports one T cell receptor (beta chain). The record originates from a study of PD-1 blockade in mismatch repair-deficient tumors. TCRdb keeps only in-frame clones here, not all; method: immunoSEQ multiplex PCR. The sample contains around 18,000 clones, 84% of which appear only once. PCR or immunohistochemistry showed mismatch repair deficiency in every enrolled patient. The TCR-sequenced patients were three responders to pembrolizumab. CDR1 SGHRS and CDR2 YFSETQ come from the germline V gene. The J segment lost 3 bases and the V segment lost 0 bases, leaving 9 bases of the junction unmatched. This CDR3 is 19 amino acids long.

The sequenced sample was PBMCs, obtained 22 to 25 weeks after starting pembrolizumab. The chain couples TRBV5-1 to TRBJ2-3; 14 bases are shared with TRBD2. The receptor comes from an adult with mismatch repair-deficient cancer. This CDR3 is CASSLGLAGGTGRTDTQYF. CDR3 DNA: TGCGCCAGCAGCTTGGGACTAGCGGGAGGGACGGGCCGGACAGATACGCAGTATTTT.